Shown below are 4 T cell receptor beta chains from a single sample sequenced in a study of T cells in Graves' hyperthyroidism and ophthalmopathy. It was RNA transcripts that yielded the amplified TCR beta CDR3 regions. RT-PCR in the first round (using the HTBI primer set) targeted the TCR CDR3. TCRdb re-called the multiplex PCR reads with MiXCR, one entry per CDR3 protein. The data show hundreds of thousands of distinct CDR3 sequences, about 18% seen once. The specimen was blood. The receptor set was obtained from a woman between 18 and 29 years old with Graves' hyperthyroidism.

This clonotype was seen only a few times. A much larger clone sits a single nucleotide away, making a read error possible. The chain is built from TRBV2 and TRBJ2-7; no reliable D call. Trimming removed 5 bases at V and 3 bases at J, with 8 bases between. The germline CDR1 and CDR2 sequences are SNHLY and FYNNEI. There are 12 residues in the CDR3. This chain's CDR3 is CASSRTIYEQYF. For the CDR3, the DNA is TGTGCCAGCAGTCGGACCATCTACGAGCAGTACTTC.

The chain has TRBV2 and TRBJ1-5; D possibly corresponds to TRBD1 (6 bases). Germline V gene lookup returns CDR1 SNHLY and CDR2 FYNNEI. This CDR3 is built from 13 residues. Trimming removed 4 bases from V and 6 bases from J, with 10 bases in between. CDR3 nucleotides: TGTGCCAGCAGTGCAGACAGGTTTCAGCCCCAGCATTTT. It encodes CASSADRFQPQHF.

There are many counts of this clonotype. The chain joins TRBV7-3 to TRBJ2-5; 8 bases are a match to TRBD1. This CDR3 region has 14 residues. The junction had 4 bases not matched to a gene; V was cut back by 3 bases and J by 4 bases. Looked up from germline, CDR1 is SGHTA and CDR2 is FQGTGA. CDR3 nucleotide sequence: TGTGCCAGCAGCTTCCAGGGGGCGCGAGAGACCCAGTACTTC. It specifies CASSFQGARETQYF.

The sample holds many counts of this clonotype. V gene TRBV4-2 combines with J gene TRBJ1-2, with D perhaps TRBD1 (5 bases). V lost 3 bases and J lost 2, with 16 bases in between. This CDR3 has 16 residues. Germline CDR1 and CDR2: LGHNA and YNFKEQ. The CDR3 protein is CASSQESGTANYGYTF. Written as DNA, the CDR3 is TGTGCCAGCAGCCAGGAATCCGGGACCGCAAACTATGGCTACACCTTC.